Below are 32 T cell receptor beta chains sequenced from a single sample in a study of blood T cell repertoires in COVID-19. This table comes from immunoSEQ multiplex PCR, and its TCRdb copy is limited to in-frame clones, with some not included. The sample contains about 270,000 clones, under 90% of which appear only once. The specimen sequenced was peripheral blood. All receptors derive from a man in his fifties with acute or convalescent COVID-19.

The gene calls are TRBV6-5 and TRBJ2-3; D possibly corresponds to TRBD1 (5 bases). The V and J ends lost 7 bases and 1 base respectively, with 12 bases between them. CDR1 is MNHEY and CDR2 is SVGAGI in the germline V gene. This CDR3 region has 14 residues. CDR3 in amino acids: CASTGIFGTDTQYF. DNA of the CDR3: TGTGCCAGCACAGGGATCTTCGGCACAGATACGCAGTATTTT.

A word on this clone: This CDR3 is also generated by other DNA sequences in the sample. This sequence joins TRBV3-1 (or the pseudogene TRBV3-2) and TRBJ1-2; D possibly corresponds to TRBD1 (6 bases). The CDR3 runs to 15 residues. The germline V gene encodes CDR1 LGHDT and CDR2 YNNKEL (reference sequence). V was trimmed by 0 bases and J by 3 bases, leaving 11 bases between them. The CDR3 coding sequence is TGTGCCAGCAGCCAAGAGGTACAGGGCCACTATGGCTACACCTTC. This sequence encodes CASSQEVQGHYGYTF.

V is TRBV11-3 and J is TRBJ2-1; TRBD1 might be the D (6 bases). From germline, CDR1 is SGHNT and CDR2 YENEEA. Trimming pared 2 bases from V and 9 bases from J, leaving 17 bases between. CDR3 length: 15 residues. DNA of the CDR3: TGTGCCAGCAGCTTAAGTCCAGGGGCCCCGGTTGAGCAGTTCTTC. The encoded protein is CASSLSPGAPVEQFF.

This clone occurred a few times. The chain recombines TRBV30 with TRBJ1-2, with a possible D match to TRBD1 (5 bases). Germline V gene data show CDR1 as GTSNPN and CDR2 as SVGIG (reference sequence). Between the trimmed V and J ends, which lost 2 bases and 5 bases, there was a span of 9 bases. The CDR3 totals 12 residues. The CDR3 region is CAWSTGGYGYTF. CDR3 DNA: TGTGCCTGGAGTACTGGGGGGTATGGCTACACCTTC.

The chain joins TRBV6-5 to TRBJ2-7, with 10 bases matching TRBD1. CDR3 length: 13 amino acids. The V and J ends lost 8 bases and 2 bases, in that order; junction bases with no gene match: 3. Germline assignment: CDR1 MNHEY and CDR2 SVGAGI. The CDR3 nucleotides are TGTGCCAGCGGACAGGGGGTTGCCTACGAGCAGTACTTC. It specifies CASGQGVAYEQYF.

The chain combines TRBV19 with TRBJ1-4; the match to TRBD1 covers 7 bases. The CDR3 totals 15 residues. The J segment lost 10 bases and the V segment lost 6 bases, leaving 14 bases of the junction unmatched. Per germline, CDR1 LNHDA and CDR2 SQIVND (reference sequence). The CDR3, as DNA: TGTGCCAGTAGCAAGAACAGGGGTCAAGGGCGAAAACTGTTTTTT. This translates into CASSKNRGQGRKLFF.

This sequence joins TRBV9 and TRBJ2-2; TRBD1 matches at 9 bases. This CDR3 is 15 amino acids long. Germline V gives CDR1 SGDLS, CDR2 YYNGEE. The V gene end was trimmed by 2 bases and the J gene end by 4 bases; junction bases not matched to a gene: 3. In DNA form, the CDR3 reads TGTGCCAGCAGCGTCGGACAGGGGACCACCGGGGAGCTGTTTTTT. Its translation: CASSVGQGTTGELFF.

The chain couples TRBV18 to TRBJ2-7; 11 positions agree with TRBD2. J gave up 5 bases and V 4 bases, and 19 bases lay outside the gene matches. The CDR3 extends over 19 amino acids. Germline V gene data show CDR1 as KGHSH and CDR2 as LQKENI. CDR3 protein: CASSRISSGGSSLSHEQYF. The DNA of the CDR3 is TGTGCCAGCTCACGAATCTCTAGCGGGGGGTCCTCTTTATCCCACGAGCAGTACTTC.

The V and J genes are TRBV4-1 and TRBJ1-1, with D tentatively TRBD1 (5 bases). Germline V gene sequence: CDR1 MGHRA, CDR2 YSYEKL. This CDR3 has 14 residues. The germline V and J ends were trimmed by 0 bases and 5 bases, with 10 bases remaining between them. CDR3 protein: CASSQDSGRTEAFF. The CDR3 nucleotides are TGCGCCAGCAGCCAAGACTCAGGGCGGACTGAAGCTTTCTTT.

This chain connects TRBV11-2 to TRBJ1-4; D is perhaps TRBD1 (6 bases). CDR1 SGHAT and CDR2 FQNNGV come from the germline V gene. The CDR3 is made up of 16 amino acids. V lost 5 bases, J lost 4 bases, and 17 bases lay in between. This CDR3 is CASSPGWGPLNEKLFF. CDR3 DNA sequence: TGTGCCAGCAGCCCGGGCTGGGGGCCTCTTAATGAAAAACTGTTTTTT. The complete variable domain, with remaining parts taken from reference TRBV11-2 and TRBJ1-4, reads EAGVAQSPRYKIIEKRQSVAFWCNPISGHATLYWYQQILGQGPKLLIQFQNNGVVDDSQLPKDRFSAERLKGVDSTLKIQPAKLEDSAVYLCASSPGWGPLNEKLFFGSGTQLSVL.

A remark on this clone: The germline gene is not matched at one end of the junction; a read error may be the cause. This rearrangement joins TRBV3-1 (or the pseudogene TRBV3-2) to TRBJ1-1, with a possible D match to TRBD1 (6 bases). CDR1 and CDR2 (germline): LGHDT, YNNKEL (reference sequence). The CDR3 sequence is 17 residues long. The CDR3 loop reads CANSQRGGGSGNTEAFF. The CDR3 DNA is TGTGCCAACAGCCAAAGAGGGGGTGGGTCCGGGAACACTGAAGCTTTCTTT.

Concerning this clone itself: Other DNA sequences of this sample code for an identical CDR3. The CDR3 loop reads CASSSGQNTEAFF. The DNA of the CDR3 is TGTGCCAGCTCATCGGGACAAAACACTGAAGCTTTCTTT. This sequence joins TRBV18 and TRBJ1-1; D may be TRBD1 (6 bases). V lost 5 bases to trimming and J lost 2 bases, with 9 bases between them. There are 13 residues in the CDR3. Germline V CDR1 and CDR2: KGHSH, LQKENI. Looking up the rest from reference TRBV18 and TRBJ1-1 gives the full variable domain: NAGVMQNPRHLVRRRGQEARLRCSPMKGHSHVYWYRQLPEEGLKFMVYLQKENIIDESGMPKERFSAEFPKEGPSILRIQQVVRGDSAAYFCASSSGQNTEAFFGQGTRLTVV.

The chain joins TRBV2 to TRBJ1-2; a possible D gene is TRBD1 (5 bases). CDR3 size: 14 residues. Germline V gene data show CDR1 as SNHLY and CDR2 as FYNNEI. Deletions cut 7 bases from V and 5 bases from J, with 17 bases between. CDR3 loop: CASILGGAAYGYTF. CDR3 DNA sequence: TGTGCCAGCATCCTCGGAGGGGCGGCGTATGGCTACACCTTC.

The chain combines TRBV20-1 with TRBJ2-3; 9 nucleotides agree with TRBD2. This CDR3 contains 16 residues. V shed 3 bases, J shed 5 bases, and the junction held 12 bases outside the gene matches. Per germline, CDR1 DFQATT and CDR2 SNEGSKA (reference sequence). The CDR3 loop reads CSASSLAGSGGDTQYF. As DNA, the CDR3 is TGCAGTGCTAGTAGTCTAGCGGGGAGTGGGGGAGATACGCAGTATTTT.

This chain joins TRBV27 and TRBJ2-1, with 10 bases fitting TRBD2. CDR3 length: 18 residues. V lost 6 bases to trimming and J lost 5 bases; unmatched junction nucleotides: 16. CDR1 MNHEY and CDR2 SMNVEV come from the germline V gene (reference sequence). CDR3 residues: CASRPGLAVGNLDNEQFF. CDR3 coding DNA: TGTGCCAGCAGACCCGGACTAGCGGTGGGAAACCTCGACAATGAGCAGTTCTTC.

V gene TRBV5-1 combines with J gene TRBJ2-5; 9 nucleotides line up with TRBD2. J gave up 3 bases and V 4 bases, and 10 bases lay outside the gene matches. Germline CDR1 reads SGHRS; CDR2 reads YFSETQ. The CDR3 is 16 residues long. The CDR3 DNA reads TGCGCCAGCAGCAAGAGTTTTAGCGGGGGCAAAGAGACCCAGTACTTC. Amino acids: CASSKSFSGGKETQYF.

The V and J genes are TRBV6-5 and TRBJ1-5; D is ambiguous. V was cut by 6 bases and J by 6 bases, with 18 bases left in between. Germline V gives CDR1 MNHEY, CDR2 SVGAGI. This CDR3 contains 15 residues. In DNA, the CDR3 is TGTGCCAGCAGCGTCGACCCCGCGCGGGGTCAGCCCCAGCATTTT. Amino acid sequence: CASSVDPARGQPQHF.

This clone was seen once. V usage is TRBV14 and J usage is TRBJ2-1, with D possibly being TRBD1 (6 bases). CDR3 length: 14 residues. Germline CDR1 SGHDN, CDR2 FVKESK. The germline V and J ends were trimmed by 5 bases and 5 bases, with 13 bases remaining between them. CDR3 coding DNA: TGTGCCAGCAGCACGGGACACCTAAACAATGAGCAGTTCTTC. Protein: CASSTGHLNNEQFF.

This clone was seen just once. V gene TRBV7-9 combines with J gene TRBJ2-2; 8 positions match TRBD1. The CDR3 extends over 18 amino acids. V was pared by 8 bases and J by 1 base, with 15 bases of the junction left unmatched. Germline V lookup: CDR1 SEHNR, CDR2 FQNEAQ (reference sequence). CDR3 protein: CASPPTLRTGWNTGELFF. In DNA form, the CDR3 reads TGTGCCAGCCCTCCGACGTTAAGGACAGGGTGGAACACCGGGGAGCTGTTTTTT.

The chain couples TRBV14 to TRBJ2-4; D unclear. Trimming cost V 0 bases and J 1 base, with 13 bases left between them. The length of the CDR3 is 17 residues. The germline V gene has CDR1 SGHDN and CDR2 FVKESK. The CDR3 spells CASSQDYPPGAKNIQYF. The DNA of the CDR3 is TGTGCCAGCAGCCAAGATTACCCTCCCGGGGCCAAAAACATTCAGTACTTC.

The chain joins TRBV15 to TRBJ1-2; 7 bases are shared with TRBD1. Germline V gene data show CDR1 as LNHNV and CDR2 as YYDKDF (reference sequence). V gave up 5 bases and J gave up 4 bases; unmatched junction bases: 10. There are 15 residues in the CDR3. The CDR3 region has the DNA TGTGCCACCAGCGAATGGGGACAGTCGGGCTATGGCTACACCTTC. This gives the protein CATSEWGQSGYGYTF.

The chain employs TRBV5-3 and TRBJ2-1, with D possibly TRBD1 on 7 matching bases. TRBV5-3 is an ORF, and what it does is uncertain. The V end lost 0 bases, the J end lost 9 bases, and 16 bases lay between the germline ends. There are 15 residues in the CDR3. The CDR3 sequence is CARSLAQGGFPEQFF. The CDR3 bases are TGTGCCAGAAGCTTGGCTCAGGGGGGATTCCCTGAGCAGTTCTTC.

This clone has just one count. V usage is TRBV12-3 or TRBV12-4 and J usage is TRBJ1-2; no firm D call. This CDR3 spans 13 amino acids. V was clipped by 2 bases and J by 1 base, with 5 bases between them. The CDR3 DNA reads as TGTGCCAGCAGTTTACAGGTTAACTATGGCTACACCTTC. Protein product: CASSLQVNYGYTF.

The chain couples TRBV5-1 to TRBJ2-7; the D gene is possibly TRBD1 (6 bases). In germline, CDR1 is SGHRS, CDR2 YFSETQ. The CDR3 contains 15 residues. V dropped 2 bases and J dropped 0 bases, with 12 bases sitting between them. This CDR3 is CASSFRQASSYEQYF. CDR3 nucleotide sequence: TGCGCCAGCAGCTTTCGACAGGCGAGCTCCTACGAGCAGTACTTC.

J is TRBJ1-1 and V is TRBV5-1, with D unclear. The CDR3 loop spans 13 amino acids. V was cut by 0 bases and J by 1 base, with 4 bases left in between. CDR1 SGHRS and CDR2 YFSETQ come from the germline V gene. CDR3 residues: CASSLEQNTEAFF. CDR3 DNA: TGCGCCAGCAGCTTGGAACAGAACACTGAAGCTTTCTTT.

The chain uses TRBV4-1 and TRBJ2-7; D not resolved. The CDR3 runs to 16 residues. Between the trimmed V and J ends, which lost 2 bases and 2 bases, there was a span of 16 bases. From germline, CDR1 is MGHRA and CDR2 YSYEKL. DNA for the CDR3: TGCGCCAGCAGCCAATCATGGGCCCAACTTCCCTACGAGCAGTACTTC. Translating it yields CASSQSWAQLPYEQYF.

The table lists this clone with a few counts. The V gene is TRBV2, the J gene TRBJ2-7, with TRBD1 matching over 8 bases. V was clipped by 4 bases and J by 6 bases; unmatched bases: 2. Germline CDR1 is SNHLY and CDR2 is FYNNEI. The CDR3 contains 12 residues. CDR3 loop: CASSGTGSEQYF. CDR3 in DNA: TGTGCCAGCAGTGGGACAGGGTCCGAGCAGTACTTC.

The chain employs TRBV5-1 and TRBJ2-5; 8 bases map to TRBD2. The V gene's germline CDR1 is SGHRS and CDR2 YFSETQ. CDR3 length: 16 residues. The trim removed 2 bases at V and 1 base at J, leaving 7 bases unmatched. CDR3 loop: CASSLSGLAPQETQYF. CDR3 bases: TGCGCCAGCAGCTTATCCGGACTAGCCCCCCAAGAGACCCAGTACTTC.

The CDR3, as DNA: TGTGCCATCAGTGGTGGACAGGGGGCGTTTGGCGAGCAGTACTTC. Amino acids: CAISGGQGAFGEQYF. This sequence joins TRBV10-3 and TRBJ2-7; 11 nucleotides line up with TRBD1. The CDR3 extends over 15 amino acids. V was pared by 4 bases and J by 6 bases, with 8 bases of the junction left unmatched. From germline, CDR1 is ENHRY and CDR2 SYGVKD.

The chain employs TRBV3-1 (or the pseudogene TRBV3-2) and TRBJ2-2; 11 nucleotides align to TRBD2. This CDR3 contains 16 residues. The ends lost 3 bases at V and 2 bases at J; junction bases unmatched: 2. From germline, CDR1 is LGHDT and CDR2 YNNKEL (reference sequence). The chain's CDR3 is CASSHLAGGNTGELFF. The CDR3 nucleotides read TGTGCCAGCAGCCATCTAGCGGGGGGTAACACCGGGGAGCTGTTTTTT.

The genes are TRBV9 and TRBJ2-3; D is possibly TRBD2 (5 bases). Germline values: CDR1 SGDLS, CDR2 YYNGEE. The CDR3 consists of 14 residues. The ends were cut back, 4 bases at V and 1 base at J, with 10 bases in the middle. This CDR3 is CASSTRSGTDTQYF. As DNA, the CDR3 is TGTGCCAGCAGCACTAGGTCCGGCACAGATACGCAGTATTTT. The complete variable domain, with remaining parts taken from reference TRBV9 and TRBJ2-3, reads DSGVTQTPKHLITATGQRVTLRCSPRSGDLSVYWYQQSLDQGLQFLIQYYNGEERAKGNILERFSAQQFPDLHSELNLSSLELGDSALYFCASSTRSGTDTQYFGPGTRLTVL.

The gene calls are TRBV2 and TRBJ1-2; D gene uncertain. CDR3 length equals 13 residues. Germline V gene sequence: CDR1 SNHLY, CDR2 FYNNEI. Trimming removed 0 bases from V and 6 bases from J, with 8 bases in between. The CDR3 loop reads CASSEAPVDGYTF. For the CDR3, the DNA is TGTGCCAGCAGTGAAGCGCCGGTTGATGGCTACACCTTC.